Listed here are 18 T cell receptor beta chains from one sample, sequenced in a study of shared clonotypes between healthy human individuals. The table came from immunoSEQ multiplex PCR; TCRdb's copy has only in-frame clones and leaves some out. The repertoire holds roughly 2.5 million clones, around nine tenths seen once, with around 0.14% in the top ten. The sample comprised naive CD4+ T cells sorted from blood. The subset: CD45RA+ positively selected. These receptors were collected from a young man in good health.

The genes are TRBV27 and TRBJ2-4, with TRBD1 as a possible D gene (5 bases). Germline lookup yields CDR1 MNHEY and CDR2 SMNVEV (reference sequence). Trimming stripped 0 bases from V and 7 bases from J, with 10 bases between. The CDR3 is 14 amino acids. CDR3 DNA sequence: TGTGCCAGCAGTTTATCGTCCTCAGGGAACATTCAGTACTTC. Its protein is CASSLSSSGNIQYF.

This chain's CDR3 is CASSLVGGQGAPLLYGYTF. Written as DNA, the CDR3 is TGTGCCAGCAGCTTAGTCGGGGGACAGGGGGCCCCCCTACTCTATGGCTACACCTTC. This chain uses TRBV7-9 with TRBJ1-2; 12 positions match TRBD1. Germline-derived CDR1 and CDR2 are SEHNR and FQNEAQ (reference sequence). This CDR3 has 19 residues. V gave up 1 base and J gave up 4 bases; unmatched junction bases: 13. Filled out from reference TRBV7-9 and TRBJ1-2, the complete variable domain reads DTGVSQNPRHKITKRGQNVTFRCDPISEHNRLYWYRQTLGQGPEFLTYFQNEAQLEKSRLLSDRFSAERPKGSFSTLEIQRTEQGDSAMYLCASSLVGGQGAPLLYGYTFGSGTRLTVV.

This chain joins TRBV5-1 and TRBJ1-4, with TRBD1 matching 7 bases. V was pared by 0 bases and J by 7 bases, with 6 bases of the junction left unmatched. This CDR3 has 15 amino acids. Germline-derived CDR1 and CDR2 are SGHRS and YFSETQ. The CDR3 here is CASSLGSRGGEKLFF. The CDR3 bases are TGCGCCAGCAGCTTGGGATCCAGGGGGGGTGAAAAACTGTTTTTT. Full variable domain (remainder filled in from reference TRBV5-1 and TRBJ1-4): KAGVTQTPRYLIKTRGQQVTLSCSPISGHRSVSWYQQTPGQGLQFLFEYFSETQRNKGNFPGRFSGRQFSNSRSEMNVSTLELGDSALYLCASSLGSRGGEKLFFGSGTQLSVL.

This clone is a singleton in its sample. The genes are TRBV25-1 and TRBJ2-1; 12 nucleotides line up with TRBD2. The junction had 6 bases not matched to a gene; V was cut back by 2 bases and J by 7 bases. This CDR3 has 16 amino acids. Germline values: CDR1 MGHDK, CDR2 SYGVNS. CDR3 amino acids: CASSELGLAGQNEQFF. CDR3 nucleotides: TGTGCCAGCAGTGAACTGGGACTAGCGGGCCAAAATGAGCAGTTCTTC.

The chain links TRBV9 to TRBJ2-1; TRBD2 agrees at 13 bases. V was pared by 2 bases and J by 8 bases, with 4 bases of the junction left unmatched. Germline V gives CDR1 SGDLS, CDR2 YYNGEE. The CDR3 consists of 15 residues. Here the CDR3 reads CASSVGLAGYDEQFF. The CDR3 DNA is TGTGCCAGCAGCGTGGGACTAGCGGGGTACGATGAGCAGTTCTTC. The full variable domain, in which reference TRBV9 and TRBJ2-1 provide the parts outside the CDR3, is DSGVTQTPKHLITATGQRVTLRCSPRSGDLSVYWYQQSLDQGLQFLIQYYNGEERAKGNILERFSAQQFPDLHSELNLSSLELGDSALYFCASSVGLAGYDEQFFGPGTRLTVL.

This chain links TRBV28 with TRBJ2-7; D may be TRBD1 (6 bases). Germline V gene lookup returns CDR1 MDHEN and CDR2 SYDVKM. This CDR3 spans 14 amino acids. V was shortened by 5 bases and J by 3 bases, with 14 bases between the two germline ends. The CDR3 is CASSLNLQGYEQYF. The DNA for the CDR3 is TGTGCCAGCAGTCTCAATTTACAGGGCTACGAGCAGTACTTC.

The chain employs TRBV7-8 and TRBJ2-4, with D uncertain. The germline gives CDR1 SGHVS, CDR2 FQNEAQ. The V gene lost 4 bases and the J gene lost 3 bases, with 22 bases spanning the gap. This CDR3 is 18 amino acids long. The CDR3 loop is CASSSGFGIGIGKNIQYF. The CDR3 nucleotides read TGTGCCAGCAGCTCCGGGTTCGGAATTGGGATAGGCAAAAACATTCAGTACTTC.

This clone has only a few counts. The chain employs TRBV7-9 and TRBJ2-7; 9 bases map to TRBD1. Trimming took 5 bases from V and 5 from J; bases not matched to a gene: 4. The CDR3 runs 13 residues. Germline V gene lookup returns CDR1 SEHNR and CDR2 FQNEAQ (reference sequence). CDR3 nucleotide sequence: TGTGCCAGCAGCGGACAGGGGTGGGACGAGCAGTACTTC. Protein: CASSGQGWDEQYF.

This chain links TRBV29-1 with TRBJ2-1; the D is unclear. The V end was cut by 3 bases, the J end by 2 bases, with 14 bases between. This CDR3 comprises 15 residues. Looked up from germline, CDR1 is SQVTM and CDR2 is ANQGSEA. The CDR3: CSVDGRGRTYNEQFF. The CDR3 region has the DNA TGCAGCGTTGATGGTCGCGGTCGGACCTACAATGAGCAGTTCTTC.

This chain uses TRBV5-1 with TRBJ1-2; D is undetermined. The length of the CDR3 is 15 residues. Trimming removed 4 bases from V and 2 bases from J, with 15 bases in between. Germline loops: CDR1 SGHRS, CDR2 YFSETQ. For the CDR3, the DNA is TGCGCCAGCAGCCTTACCGACCCGTCAAACTATGGCTACACCTTC. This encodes CASSLTDPSNYGYTF.

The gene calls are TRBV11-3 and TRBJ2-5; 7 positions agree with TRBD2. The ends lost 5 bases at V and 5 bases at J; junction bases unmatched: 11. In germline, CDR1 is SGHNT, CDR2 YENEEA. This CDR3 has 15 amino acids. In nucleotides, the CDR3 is TGTGCCAGCAGCCGTGACGCGGGAGCTGGGGAGACCCAGTACTTC. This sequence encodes CASSRDAGAGETQYF.

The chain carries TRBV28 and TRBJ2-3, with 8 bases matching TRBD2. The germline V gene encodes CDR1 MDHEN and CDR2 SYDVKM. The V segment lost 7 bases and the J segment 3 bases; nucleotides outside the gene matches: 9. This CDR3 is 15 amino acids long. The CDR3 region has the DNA TGTGCCAGCACCCATCGGGGGGGCCGGACAGATACGCAGTATTTT. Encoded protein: CASTHRGGRTDTQYF.

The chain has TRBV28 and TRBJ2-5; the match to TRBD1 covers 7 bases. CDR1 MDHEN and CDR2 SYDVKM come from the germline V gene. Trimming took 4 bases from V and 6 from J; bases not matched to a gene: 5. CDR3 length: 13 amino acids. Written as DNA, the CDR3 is TGTGCCAGCAGTTCGGACAGGTGGCAGACCCAGTACTTC. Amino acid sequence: CASSSDRWQTQYF.

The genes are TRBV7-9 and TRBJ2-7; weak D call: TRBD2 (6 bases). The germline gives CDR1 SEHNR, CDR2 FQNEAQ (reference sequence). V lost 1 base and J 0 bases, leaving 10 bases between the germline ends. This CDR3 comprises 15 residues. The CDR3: CASSLDGGGSYEQYF. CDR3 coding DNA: TGTGCCAGCAGCTTAGACGGGGGTGGCTCCTACGAGCAGTACTTC.

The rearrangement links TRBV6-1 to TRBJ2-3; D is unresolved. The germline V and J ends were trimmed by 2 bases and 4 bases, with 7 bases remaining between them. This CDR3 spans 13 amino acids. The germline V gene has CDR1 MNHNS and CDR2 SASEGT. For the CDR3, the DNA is TGTGCCAGCAGTGAACGCCCGCCAGATACGCAGTATTTT. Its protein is CASSERPPDTQYF.

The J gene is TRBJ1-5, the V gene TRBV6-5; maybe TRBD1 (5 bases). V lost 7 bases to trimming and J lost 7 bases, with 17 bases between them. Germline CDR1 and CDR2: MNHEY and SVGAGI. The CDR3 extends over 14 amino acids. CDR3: CASNSGGLGQPQHF. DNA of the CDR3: TGTGCCAGCAATTCCGGGGGGTTGGGACAGCCCCAGCATTTT.

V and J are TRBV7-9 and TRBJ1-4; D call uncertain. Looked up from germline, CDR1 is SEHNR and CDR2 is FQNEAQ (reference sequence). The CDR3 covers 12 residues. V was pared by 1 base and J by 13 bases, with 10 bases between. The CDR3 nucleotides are TGTGCCAGCAGCTTAGGCGTGAGTGGACTGTTTTTT. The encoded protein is CASSLGVSGLFF.

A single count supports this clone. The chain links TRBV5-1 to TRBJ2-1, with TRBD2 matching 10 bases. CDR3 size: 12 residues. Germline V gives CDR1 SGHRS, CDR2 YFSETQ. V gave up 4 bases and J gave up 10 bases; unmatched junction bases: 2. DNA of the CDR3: TGCGCCAGCAGCATGGGACTAGCGGAGCAGTTCTTC. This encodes CASSMGLAEQFF. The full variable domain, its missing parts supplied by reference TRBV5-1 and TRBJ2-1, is KAGVTQTPRYLIKTRGQQVTLSCSPISGHRSVSWYQQTPGQGLQFLFEYFSETQRNKGNFPGRFSGRQFSNSRSEMNVSTLELGDSALYLCASSMGLAEQFFGPGTRLTVL.